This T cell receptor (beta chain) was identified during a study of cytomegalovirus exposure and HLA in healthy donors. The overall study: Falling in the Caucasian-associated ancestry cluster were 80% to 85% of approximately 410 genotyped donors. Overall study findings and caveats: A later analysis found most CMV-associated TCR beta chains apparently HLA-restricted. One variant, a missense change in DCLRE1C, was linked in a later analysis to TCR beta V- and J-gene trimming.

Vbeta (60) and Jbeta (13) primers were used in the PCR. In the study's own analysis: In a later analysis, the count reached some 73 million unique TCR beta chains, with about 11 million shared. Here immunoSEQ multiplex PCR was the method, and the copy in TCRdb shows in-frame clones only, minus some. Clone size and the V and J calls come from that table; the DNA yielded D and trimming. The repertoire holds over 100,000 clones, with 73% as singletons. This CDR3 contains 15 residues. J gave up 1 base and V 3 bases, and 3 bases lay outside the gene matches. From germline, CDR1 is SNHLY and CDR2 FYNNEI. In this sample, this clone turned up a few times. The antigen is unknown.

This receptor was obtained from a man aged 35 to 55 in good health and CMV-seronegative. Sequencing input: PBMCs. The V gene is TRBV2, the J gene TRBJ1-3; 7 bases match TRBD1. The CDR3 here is CASSEWTGSGNTIYF. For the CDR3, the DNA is TGTGCCAGCAGTGAGTGGACAGGTTCTGGAAACACCATATATTTT.